A selection of T cell receptor beta chains follows, all from one sample in a study of blood T cell repertoires in COVID-19. Clones were read by immunoSEQ multiplex PCR, and TCRdb kept only the in-frame ones, dropping some. Of roughly 160,000 clones in the sample, more than 75% were seen once. Sequenced input: PBMCs or T cells enriched from blood (not recorded which). The source is a woman aged 45 to 65 who had recovered from COVID-19. The CDR3 runs from the conserved cysteine through the conserved F or W. A D gene is named only where the DNA matches it firmly. A row's size may be missing; if present it is once, few, many or a size class.

j_call,clone_size,d_call,v_call,cdr3_aa,cdr3_nt
TRBJ1-1,few,NA,TRBV7-6,CASSLSADLNTEAFF,TGTGCCAGCAGCCTATCAGCAGACTTGAACACTGAAGCTTTCTTT
TRBJ1-4,once,NA,TRBV3-1/TRBV3-2,CASSQDCRPGEKLFF,TGTGCCAGCAGCCAAGATTGCAGGCCGGGGGAAAAACTGTTTTTT
TRBJ1-2,NA,TRBD1,TRBV6-5,CASSSTGTYGYTF,TGTGCCAGCAGTTCGACAGGGACCTATGGCTACACCTTC
TRBJ1-2,NA,TRBD1,TRBV11-2,CASSLTGVYGYTF,TGTGCCAGCAGTCTAACAGGGGTCTATGGCTACACCTTC
TRBJ2-7,NA,TRBD2,TRBV24-1,CATSDSQRGNEQYF,TGTGCCACCAGTGATTCCCAGCGGGGGAACGAGCAGTACTTC
TRBJ2-1,NA,TRBD2,TRBV7-2,CASSLVATSGRRNEQFF,TGTGCCAGCAGCTTAGTAGCCACTAGCGGGAGAAGGAATGAGCAGTTCTTC
TRBJ1-1,NA,NA,TRBV21-1,CASPHLGRRSEAFF,TGTGCCAGTCCCCACTTAGGAAGGCGGTCCGAAGCTTTCTTT
TRBJ1-1,NA,TRBD1,TRBV28,CASSFPGQGATEAFF,TGTGCCAGCAGTTTCCCCGGACAGGGAGCGACTGAAGCTTTCTTT
TRBJ1-6,NA,TRBD1,TRBV2,CASNPDRNNSPLHF,TGTGCCAGCAACCCGGACAGGAATAATTCACCCCTCCACTTT
TRBJ2-2,NA,TRBD2,TRBV11-2,CASTRGGMNTGELFF,TGTGCCAGCACCCGCGGGGGGATGAACACCGGGGAGCTGTTTTTT
TRBJ2-1,NA,TRBD1,TRBV28,CASSFVAQGIYNEQFF,TGTGCCAGCAGTTTTGTGGCACAGGGGATTTACAATGAGCAGTTCTTC
TRBJ1-5,NA,TRBD1,TRBV24-1,CATSRTGNNQPQHF,TGTGCCACCAGCAGGACAGGGAACAATCAGCCCCAGCATTTT
TRBJ2-5,NA,TRBD2,TRBV27,CASSSGTSGRWETQYF,TGTGCCAGCAGCTCCGGGACTAGCGGGAGGTGGGAGACCCAGTACTTC
TRBJ2-7,NA,TRBD2,TRBV3-1/TRBV3-2,CASSQSGGGYEQYF,TGTGCCAGCAGCCAAAGTGGGGGGGGCTACGAGCAGTACTTC
TRBJ1-2,few,TRBD1,TRBV29-1,CSVVVGGAGYTF,TGCAGCGTTGTCGTAGGGGGCGCGGGCTACACCTTC
TRBJ1-2,NA,NA,TRBV18,CASSPTRQGNGYTF,TGTGCCAGCTCACCAACACGTCAGGGTAATGGCTACACCTTC
TRBJ1-6,NA,NA,TRBV5-1,CASSLDGSPLHF,TGCGCCAGCAGCTTGGACGGGTCACCCCTCCACTTT
TRBJ1-2,NA,TRBD1,TRBV4-2,CASNRGLGGYTF,TGTGCCAGCAACAGGGGGCTCGGTGGCTACACCTTC
TRBJ1-4,NA,TRBD1,TRBV19,CASSPLDRAATNEKLFF,TGTGCCAGTAGTCCCCTGGACAGGGCCGCAACTAATGAAAAACTGTTTTTT
TRBJ2-1,NA,NA,TRBV7-5,CARSLVGPLGNEQFF,TGTGCCAGAAGCTTAGTTGGGCCCCTCGGCAATGAGCAGTTCTTC
TRBJ1-3,NA,NA,TRBV28,CASSGQGGNTIYF,TGTGCCAGCAGTGGGCAGGGGGGAAACACCATATATTTT
TRBJ2-7,NA,NA,TRBV7-2,CASSLVAGNEQYF,TGTGCCAGCAGCTTAGTCGCGGGGAACGAGCAGTACTTC
TRBJ1-2,NA,TRBD1,TRBV15,CATSRDLTGVRGGYTF,TGTGCCACCAGCAGAGATCTAACAGGGGTTAGGGGCGGCTACACCTTC
TRBJ2-3,NA,NA,TRBV7-8,CASRFAGSTDTQYF,TGTGCCAGCAGGTTCGCAGGGAGCACAGATACGCAGTATTTT
TRBJ2-7,NA,NA,TRBV28,CASSLDPSAYEQYF,TGTGCCAGCAGTTTAGACCCCAGCGCCTACGAGCAGTACTTC
TRBJ2-1,NA,TRBD2,TRBV11-3,CASSLVAGRAGNEQFF,TGTGCCAGCAGCTTAGTAGCCGGGAGGGCCGGGAATGAGCAGTTCTTC
TRBJ1-4,NA,TRBD1,TRBV27,CASSLHQVVLGTGGAEENEKLFF,TGTGCCAGCAGTCTTCACCAGGTGGTCCTCGGGACAGGGGGCGCGGAGGAAAATGAAAAACTGTTTTTT
TRBJ2-2,NA,NA,TRBV2,CASRNQGTGELFF,TGTGCCAGCAGGAACCAGGGTACCGGGGAGCTGTTTTTT
TRBJ2-3,NA,NA,TRBV5-1,CASSFPGTDTQYF,TGCGCCAGCAGCTTCCCGGGCACAGATACGCAGTATTTT
TRBJ2-5,NA,TRBD1,TRBV3-1/TRBV3-2,CASSPYRGKTQYF,TGTGCCAGCAGCCCTTACAGGGGAAAGACCCAGTACTTC
TRBJ2-2,NA,NA,TRBV7-3,CASSPNTGELFF,TGTGCCAGCAGTCCTAACACCGGGGAGCTGTTTTTT
TRBJ1-1,NA,TRBD1,TRBV11-2,CASSSPDREGWRNTEAFF,TGTGCCAGCAGCTCCCCTGACAGGGAAGGTTGGAGAAACACTGAAGCTTTCTTT
TRBJ1-3,few,TRBD1,TRBV3-1/TRBV3-2,CASSPGTAGNTIYF,TGTGCCAGCAGCCCCGGGACAGCTGGAAACACCATATATTTT
TRBJ2-7,NA,NA,TRBV12-3/TRBV12-4,CASSLTESDEQYF,TGTGCCAGCAGTTTAACGGAGTCGGACGAGCAGTACTTC
TRBJ1-2,NA,NA,TRBV7-2,CASSLGPGEGDGYTF,TGTGCCAGCAGCTTAGGACCAGGGGAGGGGGATGGCTACACCTTC
TRBJ1-5,NA,NA,TRBV5-6,CASSFRGGPSNQPQHF,TGTGCCAGCAGCTTTAGGGGCGGACCTAGCAATCAGCCCCAGCATTTT
TRBJ2-1,NA,TRBD2,TRBV5-4,CASSLSGQTYNEQFF,TGTGCCAGCAGCCTTAGCGGGCAAACCTACAATGAGCAGTTCTTC
TRBJ2-7,NA,TRBD1,TRBV15,CATSTHSRDRGVEQYF,TGTGCCACCAGCACCCACTCCCGGGACAGGGGCGTCGAGCAGTACTTC